Included here is one T cell receptor (beta chain) sequence, with context. These data belong to a study of early T cells in non-severe SARS-CoV-2 infection. TCRdb recomputed calls from the 5' RACE reads with MiXCR, one row per CDR3 protein. The table lists approximately 49,000 distinct CDR3 sequences, approximately 10% of them singletons. The CDR3 extends over 14 amino acids. Germline lookup yields CDR1 KGHDR and CDR2 SFDVKD. Trimming left V 9 bases short and J 0 bases short, with 11 bases between. The rearrangement links TRBV24-1 to TRBJ1-5; D is possibly TRBD1 (5 bases). The source material was whole blood. The sequence came from an adult who was a healthcare worker with PCR-confirmed SARS-CoV-2 infection or an uninfected control (not recorded which). CDR3 in amino acids: CATAGRGSNQPQHF. For the CDR3, the DNA is TGTGCCACCGCAGGAAGGGGTAGCAATCAGCCCCAGCATTTT.